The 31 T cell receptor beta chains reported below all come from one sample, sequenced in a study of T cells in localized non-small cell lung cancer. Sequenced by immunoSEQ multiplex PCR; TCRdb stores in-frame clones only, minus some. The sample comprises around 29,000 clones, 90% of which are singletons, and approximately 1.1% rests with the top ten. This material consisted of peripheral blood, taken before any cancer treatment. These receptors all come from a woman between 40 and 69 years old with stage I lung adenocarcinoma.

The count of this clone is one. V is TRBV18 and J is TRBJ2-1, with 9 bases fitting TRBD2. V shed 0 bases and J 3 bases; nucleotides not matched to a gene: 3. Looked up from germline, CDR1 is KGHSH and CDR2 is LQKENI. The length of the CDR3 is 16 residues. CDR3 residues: CASSPPLAGSYNEQFF. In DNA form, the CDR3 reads TGTGCCAGCTCACCACCGCTAGCGGGAAGCTACAATGAGCAGTTCTTC.

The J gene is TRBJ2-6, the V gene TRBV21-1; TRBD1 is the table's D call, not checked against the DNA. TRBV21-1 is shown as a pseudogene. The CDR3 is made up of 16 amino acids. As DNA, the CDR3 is TGTGCCAGCAGCAACCCCGACAGATCTGGGGCCAACGTCCTGACTTTC. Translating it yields CASSNPDRSGANVLTF.

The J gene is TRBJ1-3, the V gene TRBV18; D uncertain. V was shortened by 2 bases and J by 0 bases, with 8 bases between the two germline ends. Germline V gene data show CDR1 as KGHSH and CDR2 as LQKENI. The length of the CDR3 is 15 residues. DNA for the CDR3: TGTGCCAGCTCACCAGGAGCCGGCTCTGGAAACACCATATATTTT. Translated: CASSPGAGSGNTIYF.

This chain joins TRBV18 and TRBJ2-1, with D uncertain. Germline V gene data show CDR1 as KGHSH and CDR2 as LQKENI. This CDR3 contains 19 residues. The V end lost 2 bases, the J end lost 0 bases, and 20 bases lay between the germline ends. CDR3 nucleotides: TGTGCCAGCTCACCAAGACCCCCCGCATCCTCTAGCTCCTACAATGAGCAGTTCTTC. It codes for CASSPRPPASSSSYNEQFF.

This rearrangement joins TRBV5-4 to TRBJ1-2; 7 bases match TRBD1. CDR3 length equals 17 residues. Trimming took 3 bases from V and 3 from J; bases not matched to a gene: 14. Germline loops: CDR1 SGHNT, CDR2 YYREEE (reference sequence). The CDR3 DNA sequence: TGTGCCAGCAGCTATTACGGACAGGCGGACTCCTACTATGGCTACACCTTC. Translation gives CASSYYGQADSYYGYTF.

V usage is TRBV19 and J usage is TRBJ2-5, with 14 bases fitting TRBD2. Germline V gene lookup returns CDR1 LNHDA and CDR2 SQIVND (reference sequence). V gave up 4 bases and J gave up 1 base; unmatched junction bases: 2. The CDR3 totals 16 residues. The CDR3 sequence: CASSKGLAGAQETQYF. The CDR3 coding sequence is TGTGCCAGTAGTAAGGGACTAGCGGGAGCCCAAGAGACCCAGTACTTC.

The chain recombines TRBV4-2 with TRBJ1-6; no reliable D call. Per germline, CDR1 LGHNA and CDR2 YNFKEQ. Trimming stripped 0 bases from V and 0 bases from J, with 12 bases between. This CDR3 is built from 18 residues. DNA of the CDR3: TGTGCCAGCAGCCAAGATATACGGGGTAGCTCCTATAATTCACCCCTCCACTTT. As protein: CASSQDIRGSSYNSPLHF.

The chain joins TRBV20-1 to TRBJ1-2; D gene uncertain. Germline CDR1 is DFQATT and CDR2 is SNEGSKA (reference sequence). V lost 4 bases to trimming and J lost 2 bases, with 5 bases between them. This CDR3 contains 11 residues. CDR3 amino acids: CSATKNYGYTF. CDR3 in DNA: TGCAGTGCTACCAAAAACTATGGCTACACCTTC.

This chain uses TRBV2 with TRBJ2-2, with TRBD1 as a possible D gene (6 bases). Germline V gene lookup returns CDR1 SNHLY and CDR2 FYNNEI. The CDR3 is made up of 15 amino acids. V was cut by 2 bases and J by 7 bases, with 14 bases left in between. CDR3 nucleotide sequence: TGTGCCAGCAGTGAAAGGGTTCAGGGACACGGGGAGCTGTTTTTT. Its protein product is CASSERVQGHGELFF. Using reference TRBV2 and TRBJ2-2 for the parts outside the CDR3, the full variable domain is EPEVTQTPSHQVTQMGQEVILRCVPISNHLYFYWYRQILGQKVEFLVSFYNNEISEKSEIFDDQFSVERPDGSNFTLKIRSTKLEDSAMYFCASSERVQGHGELFFGEGSRLTVL.

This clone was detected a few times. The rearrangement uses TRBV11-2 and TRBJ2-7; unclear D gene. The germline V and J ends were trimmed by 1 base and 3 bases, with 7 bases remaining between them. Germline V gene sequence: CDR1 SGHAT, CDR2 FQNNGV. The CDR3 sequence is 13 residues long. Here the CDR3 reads CASSLASFYEQYF. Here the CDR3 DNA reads TGTGCCAGCAGCTTAGCTTCCTTCTACGAGCAGTACTTC.

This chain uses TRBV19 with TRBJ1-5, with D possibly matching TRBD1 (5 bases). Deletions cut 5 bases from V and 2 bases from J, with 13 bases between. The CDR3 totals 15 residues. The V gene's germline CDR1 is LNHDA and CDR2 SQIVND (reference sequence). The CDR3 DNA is TGTGCCAGTAGTTCTCAGGGTGGGGGCAATCAGCCCCAGCATTTT. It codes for CASSSQGGGNQPQHF.

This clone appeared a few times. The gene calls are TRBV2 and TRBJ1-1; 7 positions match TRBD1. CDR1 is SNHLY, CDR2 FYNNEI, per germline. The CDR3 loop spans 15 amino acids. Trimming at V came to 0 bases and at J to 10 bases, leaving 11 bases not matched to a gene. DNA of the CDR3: TGTGCCAGCAGTGAAGCTGCGAGGGGGCTCGGTGGAGCTTTCTTT. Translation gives CASSEAARGLGGAFF.

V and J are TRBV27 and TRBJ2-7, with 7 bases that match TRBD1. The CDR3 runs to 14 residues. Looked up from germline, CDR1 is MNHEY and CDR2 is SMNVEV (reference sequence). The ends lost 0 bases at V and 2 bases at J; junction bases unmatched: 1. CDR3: CASSLSGQPYEQYF. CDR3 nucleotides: TGTGCCAGCAGTTTATCGGGACAGCCCTACGAGCAGTACTTC.

This CDR3 reads CASSQDQGVATNEKLFF. CDR3 DNA: TGCGCCAGCAGCCAAGATCAGGGGGTTGCAACTAATGAAAAACTGTTTTTT. The rearrangement uses TRBV4-3 and TRBJ1-4, with TRBD1 matching 7 bases. Trimming cost V 0 bases and J 0 bases; bases outside gene matches: 4. This CDR3 has 17 residues. CDR1 and CDR2 (germline): LGHNA, YSLEER.

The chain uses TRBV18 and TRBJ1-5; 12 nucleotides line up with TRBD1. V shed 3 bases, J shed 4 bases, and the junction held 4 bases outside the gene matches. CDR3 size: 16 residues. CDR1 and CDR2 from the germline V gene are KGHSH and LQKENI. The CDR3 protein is CASSPGQGAFNQPQHF. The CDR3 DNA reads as TGTGCCAGCTCACCGGGACAGGGGGCGTTTAATCAGCCCCAGCATTTT. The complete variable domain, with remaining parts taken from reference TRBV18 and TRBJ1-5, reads NAGVMQNPRHLVRRRGQEARLRCSPMKGHSHVYWYRQLPEEGLKFMVYLQKENIIDESGMPKERFSAEFPKEGPSILRIQQVVRGDSAAYFCASSPGQGAFNQPQHFGDGTRLSIL.

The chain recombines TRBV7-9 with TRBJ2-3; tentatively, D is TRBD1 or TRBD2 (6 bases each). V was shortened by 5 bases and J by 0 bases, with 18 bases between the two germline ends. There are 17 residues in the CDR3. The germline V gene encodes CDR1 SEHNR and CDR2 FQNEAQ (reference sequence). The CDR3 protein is CASSRYLGGPSTDTQYF. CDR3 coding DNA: TGTGCCAGCAGCCGATACCTGGGGGGCCCTAGCACAGATACGCAGTATTTT.

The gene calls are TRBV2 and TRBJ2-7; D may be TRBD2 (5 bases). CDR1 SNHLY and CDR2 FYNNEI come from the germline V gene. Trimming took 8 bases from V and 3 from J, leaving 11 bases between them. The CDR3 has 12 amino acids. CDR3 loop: CASFPGNYEQYF. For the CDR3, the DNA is TGTGCCAGCTTCCCGGGGAACTACGAGCAGTACTTC.

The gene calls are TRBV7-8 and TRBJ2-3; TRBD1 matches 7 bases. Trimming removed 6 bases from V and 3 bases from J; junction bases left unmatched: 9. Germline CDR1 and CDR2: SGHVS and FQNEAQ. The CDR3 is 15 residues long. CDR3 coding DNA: TGTGCCAGCAGGCCGAGACAGGGTTGGACAGATACGCAGTATTTT. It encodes CASRPRQGWTDTQYF.

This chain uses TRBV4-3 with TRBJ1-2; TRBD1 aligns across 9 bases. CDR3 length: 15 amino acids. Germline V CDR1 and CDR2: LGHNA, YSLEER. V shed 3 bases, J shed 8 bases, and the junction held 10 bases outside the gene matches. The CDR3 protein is CASSQWGQGPRGYTF. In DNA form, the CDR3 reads TGCGCCAGCAGCCAGTGGGGACAGGGACCGAGGGGCTACACCTTC.

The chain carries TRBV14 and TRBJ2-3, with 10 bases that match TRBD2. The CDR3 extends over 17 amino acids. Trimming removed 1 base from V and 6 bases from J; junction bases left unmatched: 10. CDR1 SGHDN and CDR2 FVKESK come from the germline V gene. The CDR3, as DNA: TGTGCCAGCAGCCAAGTTGGAGCGGGAGGGCCGGGGGATACGCAGTATTTT. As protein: CASSQVGAGGPGDTQYF.

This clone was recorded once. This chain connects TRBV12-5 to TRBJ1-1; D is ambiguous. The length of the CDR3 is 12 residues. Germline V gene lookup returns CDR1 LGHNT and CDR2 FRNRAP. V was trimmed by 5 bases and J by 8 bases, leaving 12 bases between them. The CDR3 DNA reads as TGTGCTAGTGGTGCTGGACCTCTCGAAGCTTTCTTT. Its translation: CASGAGPLEAFF.

CDR3 coding DNA: TGTGCCAGCAGTTTATTAGGGCACAACAATGAGCAGTTCTTC. It codes for CASSLLGHNNEQFF. The V call is TRBV27, the J call TRBJ2-1, with D uncertain. Germline CDR1 reads MNHEY; CDR2 reads SMNVEV (reference sequence). The CDR3 runs 14 residues. Trimming stripped 1 base from V and 5 bases from J, with 9 bases between.

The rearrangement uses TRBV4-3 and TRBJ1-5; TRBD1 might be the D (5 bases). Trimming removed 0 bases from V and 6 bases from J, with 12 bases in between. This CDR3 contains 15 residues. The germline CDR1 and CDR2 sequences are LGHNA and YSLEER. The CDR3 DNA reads TGCGCCAGCAGCCAAGAGGCGAGAGACAGTCAGCCCCAGCATTTT. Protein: CASSQEARDSQPQHF.

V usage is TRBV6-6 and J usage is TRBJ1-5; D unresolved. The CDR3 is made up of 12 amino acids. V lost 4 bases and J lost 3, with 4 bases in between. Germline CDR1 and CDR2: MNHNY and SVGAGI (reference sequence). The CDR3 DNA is TGTGCCAGCAGTTTAGACAATCAGCCCCAGCATTTT. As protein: CASSLDNQPQHF.

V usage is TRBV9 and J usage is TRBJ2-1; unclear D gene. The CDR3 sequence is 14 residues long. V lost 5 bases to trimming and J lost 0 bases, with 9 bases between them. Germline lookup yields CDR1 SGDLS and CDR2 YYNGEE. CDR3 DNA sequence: TGTGCCAGCAGAGAGATAAGCTCCTACAATGAGCAGTTCTTC. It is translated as CASREISSYNEQFF.

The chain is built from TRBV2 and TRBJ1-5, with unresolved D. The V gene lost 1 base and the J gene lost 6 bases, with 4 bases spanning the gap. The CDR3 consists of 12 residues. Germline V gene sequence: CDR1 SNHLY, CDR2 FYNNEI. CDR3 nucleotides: TGTGCCAGCAGTGAAGTAGGTCAGCCCCAGCATTTT. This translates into CASSEVGQPQHF.

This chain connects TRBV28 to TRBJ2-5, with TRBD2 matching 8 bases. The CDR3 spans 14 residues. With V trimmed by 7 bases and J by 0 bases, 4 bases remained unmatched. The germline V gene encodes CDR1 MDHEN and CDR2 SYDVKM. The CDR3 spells CASNGRGYQETQYF. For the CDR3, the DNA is TGTGCCAGCAACGGGAGGGGGTACCAAGAGACCCAGTACTTC.

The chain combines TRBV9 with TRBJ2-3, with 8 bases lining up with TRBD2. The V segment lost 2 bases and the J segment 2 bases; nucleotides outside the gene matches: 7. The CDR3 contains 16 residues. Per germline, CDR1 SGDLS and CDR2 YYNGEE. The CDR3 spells CASSVGGARITDTQYF. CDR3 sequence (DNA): TGTGCCAGCAGCGTCGGGGGGGCCCGTATCACAGATACGCAGTATTTT.

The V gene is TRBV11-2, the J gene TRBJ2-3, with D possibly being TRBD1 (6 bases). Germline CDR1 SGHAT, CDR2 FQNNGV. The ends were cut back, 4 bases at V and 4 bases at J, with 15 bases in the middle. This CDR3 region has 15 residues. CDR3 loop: CASSYRSRGSDTQYF. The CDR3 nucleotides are TGTGCCAGCAGCTATAGGTCCAGGGGCTCAGATACGCAGTATTTT.

The CDR3: CASSEGRGSTEAFF. In nucleotides, the CDR3 is TGCGCCAGCAGTGAGGGCAGGGGGAGCACTGAAGCTTTCTTT. The chain employs TRBV10-2 and TRBJ1-1; 7 bases fit TRBD1. The CDR3 extends over 14 amino acids. Germline assignment: CDR1 WSHSY and CDR2 SAAADI. Trimming took 2 bases from V and 4 from J; bases not matched to a gene: 4.

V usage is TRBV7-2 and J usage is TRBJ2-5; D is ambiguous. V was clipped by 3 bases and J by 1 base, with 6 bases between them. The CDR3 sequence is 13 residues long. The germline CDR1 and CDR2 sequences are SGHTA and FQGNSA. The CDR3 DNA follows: TGTGCCAGCAGCTTGGGTAGCCAAGAGACCCAGTACTTC. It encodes CASSLGSQETQYF.